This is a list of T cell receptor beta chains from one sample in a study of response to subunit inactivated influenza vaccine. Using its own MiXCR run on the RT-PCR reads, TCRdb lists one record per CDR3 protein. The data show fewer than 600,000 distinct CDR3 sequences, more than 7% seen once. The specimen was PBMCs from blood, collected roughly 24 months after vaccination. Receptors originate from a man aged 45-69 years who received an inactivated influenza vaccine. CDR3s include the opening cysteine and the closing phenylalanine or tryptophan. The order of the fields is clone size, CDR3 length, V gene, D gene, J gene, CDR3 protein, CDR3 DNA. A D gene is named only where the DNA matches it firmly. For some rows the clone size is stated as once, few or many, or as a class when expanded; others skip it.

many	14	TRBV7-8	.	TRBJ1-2	CASSLQGELHGYTF	TGTGCCAGCAGCCTACAGGGAGAGTTGCATGGCTACACCTTC
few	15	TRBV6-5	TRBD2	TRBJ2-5	CASSYAGGTQETQYF	TGTGCCAGCAGTTACGCCGGGGGGACCCAAGAGACCCAGTACTTC
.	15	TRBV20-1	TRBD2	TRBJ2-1	CSVRLARYPSDEQFF	TGCAGTGTCCGACTAGCCCGCTATCCTTCGGATGAGCAGTTCTTC
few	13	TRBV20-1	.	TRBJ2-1	CSAREGVYNEQFF	TGCAGTGCTAGAGAGGGAGTCTACAATGAGCAGTTCTTC
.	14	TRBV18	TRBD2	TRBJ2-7	CASSPELAGGEQYF	TGTGCCAGCTCACCCGAGCTAGCGGGAGGCGAGCAGTACTTC
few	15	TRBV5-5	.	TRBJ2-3	CASSPPDGYTDTQYF	TGTGCCAGCAGCCCCCCGGACGGATACACAGATACGCAGTATTTT
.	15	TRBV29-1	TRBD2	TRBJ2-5	CSVGRSGANQETQYF	TGCAGCGTCGGAAGGAGCGGGGCGAACCAAGAGACCCAGTACTTC
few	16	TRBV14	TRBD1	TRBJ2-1	CASSQSPGQGISEQFF	TGTGCCAGCAGCCAGTCACCGGGACAGGGTATCTCTGAGCAGTTCTTC
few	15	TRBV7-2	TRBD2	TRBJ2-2	CASRRGLANTGELFF	TGTGCCAGCAGACGGGGACTAGCCAACACCGGGGAGCTGTTTTTT
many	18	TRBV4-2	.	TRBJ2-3	CASSHAWTGDTSTDTQYF	TGTGCCAGCAGCCACGCGTGGACGGGGGACACGAGCACAGATACGCAGTATTTT
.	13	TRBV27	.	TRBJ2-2	CASGVRGSGELFF	TGTGCCAGCGGGGTTCGGGGCTCCGGGGAGCTGTTTTTT
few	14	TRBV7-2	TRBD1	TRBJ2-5	CASRRDRGGETQYF	TGTGCCAGCAGACGGGACAGGGGGGGAGAGACCCAGTACTTC
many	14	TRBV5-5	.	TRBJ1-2	CASSLARDNYGYTF	TGTGCCAGCAGCTTAGCGAGAGATAACTATGGCTACACCTTC
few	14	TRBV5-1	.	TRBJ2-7	CASSLVPAYYEQYF	TGCGCCAGCAGCTTGGTGCCGGCCTACTACGAGCAGTACTTC
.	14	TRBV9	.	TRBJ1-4	CASSVFGTGEKLFF	TGTGCCAGCAGCGTTTTCGGAACTGGGGAAAAACTGTTTTTT
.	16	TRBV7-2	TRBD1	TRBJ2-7	CASSLGTGGKTYEQYF	TGTGCCAGCAGCTTGGGAACAGGGGGCAAAACCTACGAGCAGTACTTC
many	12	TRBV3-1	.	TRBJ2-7	CASSQGGREQYF	TGTGCCAGCAGCCAAGGCGGCAGGGAGCAGTACTTC
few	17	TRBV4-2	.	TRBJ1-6	CASSQVAPSSYNSPLHF	TGTGCCAGCAGCCAAGTTGCGCCGAGCTCCTATAATTCACCCCTCCACTTT
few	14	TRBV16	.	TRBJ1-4	CASSIVSGGEKLFF	TGTGCCAGCAGCATCGTCAGCGGTGGTGAAAAACTGTTTTTT
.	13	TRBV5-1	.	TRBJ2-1	CASSVGHSNEQFF	TGCGCCAGCAGCGTGGGCCACTCCAATGAGCAGTTCTTC
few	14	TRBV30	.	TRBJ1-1	CAWVRGGMNTEAFF	TGTGCCTGGGTGAGGGGTGGGATGAACACTGAAGCTTTCTTT
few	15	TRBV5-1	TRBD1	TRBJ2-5	CASSWGNRGAETQYF	TGCGCCAGCAGCTGGGGGAACAGGGGAGCGGAGACCCAGTACTTC
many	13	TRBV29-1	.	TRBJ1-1	CSVEITANTEAFF	TGCAGCGTTGAAATAACGGCTAACACTGAAGCTTTCTTT
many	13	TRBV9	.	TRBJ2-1	CASSVGVNNEQFF	TGTGCCAGCAGCGTAGGGGTAAACAATGAGCAGTTCTTC
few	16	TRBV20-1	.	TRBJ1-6	CSALPGAGKGRSPLHF	TGCAGTGCTCTACCGGGAGCAGGGAAGGGGCGTTCACCCCTCCACTTT
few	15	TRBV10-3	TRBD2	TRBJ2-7	CAISEDKTGGYEQYF	TGTGCCATCAGTGAGGATAAAACGGGGGGCTACGAGCAGTACTTC
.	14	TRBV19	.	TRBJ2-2	CASSIQSYTGELFF	TGTGCCAGTAGTATTCAGTCCTACACCGGGGAGCTGTTTTTT
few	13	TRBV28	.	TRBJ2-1	CASNEVLNNEQFF	TGTGCCAGCAATGAAGTCCTAAACAATGAGCAGTTCTTC
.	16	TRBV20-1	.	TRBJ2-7	CSARRGEAGIVHEQYF	TGCAGTGCTAGAAGGGGGGAAGCCGGGATTGTCCACGAGCAGTACTTC
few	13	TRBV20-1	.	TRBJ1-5	CSAGLWGGQPQHF	TGCAGTGCTGGTCTTTGGGGTGGCCAGCCCCAGCATTTT
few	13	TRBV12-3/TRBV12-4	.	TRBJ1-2	CASSPTGHSGYTF	TGTGCCAGCAGTCCAACAGGACATTCAGGCTACACCTTC
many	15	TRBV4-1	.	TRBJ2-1	CASSHRAGAGDEQFF	TGCGCCAGCAGCCACCGGGCGGGGGCAGGGGATGAGCAGTTCTTC
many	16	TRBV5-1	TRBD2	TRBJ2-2	CASSLGAGVNTGELFF	TGCGCCAGCAGCTTGGGAGCGGGGGTGAACACCGGGGAGCTGTTTTTT
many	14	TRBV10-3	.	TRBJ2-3	CAISESEVVDTQYF	TGTGCCATCAGTGAGTCCGAAGTTGTGGATACGCAGTATTTT
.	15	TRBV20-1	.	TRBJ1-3	CSAREGSSSGNTIYF	TGCAGTGCTAGAGAAGGCAGCAGCTCTGGAAACACCATATATTTT
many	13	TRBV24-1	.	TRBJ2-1	CATNPSGGDEQFF	TGTGCCACCAACCCGAGTGGGGGCGATGAGCAGTTCTTC
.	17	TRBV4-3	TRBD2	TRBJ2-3	CASSPKGLAGGTDTQYF	TGCGCCAGCAGCCCCAAGGGACTAGCGGGAGGAACAGATACGCAGTATTTT
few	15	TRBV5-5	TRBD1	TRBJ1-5	CASSSGQLSNQPQHF	TGTGCCAGCAGCTCGGGACAGTTAAGCAATCAGCCCCAGCATTTT
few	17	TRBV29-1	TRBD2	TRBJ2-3	CSVLGTSGRSSTDTQYF	TGCAGCGTACTTGGGACTAGCGGGAGGTCCTCGACAGATACGCAGTATTTT
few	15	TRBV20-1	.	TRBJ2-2	CSASAANSNTGELFF	TGCAGTGCCAGCGCGGCTAACTCGAACACCGGGGAGCTGTTTTTT
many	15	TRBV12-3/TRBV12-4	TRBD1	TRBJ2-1	CASSSTGGSYNEQFF	TGTGCCAGCAGCTCGACAGGGGGCTCCTACAATGAGCAGTTCTTC
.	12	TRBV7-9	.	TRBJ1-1	CASSQETGEAFF	TGTGCCAGCAGCCAAGAGACTGGTGAAGCTTTCTTT
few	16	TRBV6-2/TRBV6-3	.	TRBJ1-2	CASSYSRDTSNYGYTF	TGTGCCAGCAGTTACTCTCGGGACACCTCTAACTATGGCTACACCTTC
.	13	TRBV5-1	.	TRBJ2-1	CASSLGSTNEQFF	TGCGCCAGCAGCTTAGGTAGCACCAATGAGCAGTTCTTC
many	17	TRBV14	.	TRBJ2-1	CASSHAPGLGTYNEQFF	TGTGCCAGCAGCCATGCACCGGGACTCGGTACCTACAATGAGCAGTTCTTC
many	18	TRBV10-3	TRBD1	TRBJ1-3	CAISRTGGGPGSGNTIYF	TGTGCCATCAGCCGGACAGGGGGTGGTCCGGGCTCTGGAAACACCATATATTTT
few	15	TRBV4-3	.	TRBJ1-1	CASSQDVGVGTEAFF	TGCGCCAGCAGCCAAGATGTGGGGGTTGGCACTGAAGCTTTCTTT
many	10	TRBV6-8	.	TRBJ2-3	CASSPRLDPF	TGTGCCAGCAGTCCTCGACTAGATCCGTTT
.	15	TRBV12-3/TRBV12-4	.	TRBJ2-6	CASSYSLSGANVLTF	TGTGCCAGCAGTTACAGTCTCTCTGGGGCCAACGTCCTGACTTTC
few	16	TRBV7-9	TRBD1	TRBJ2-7	CASSSGGTGSSYEQYF	TGTGCCAGCAGCTCCGGGGGGACAGGGTCCTCCTACGAGCAGTACTTC
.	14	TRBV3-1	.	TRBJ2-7	CASAGLAGRYEQYF	TGTGCCAGCGCTGGACTTGCCGGGAGATACGAGCAGTACTTC
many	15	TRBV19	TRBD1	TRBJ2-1	CASRKSGTAYNEQFF	TGTGCCAGTAGGAAGTCCGGGACAGCCTACAATGAGCAGTTCTTC
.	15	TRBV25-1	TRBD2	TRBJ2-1	CASSDSGMIYNEQFF	TGTGCCAGCAGTGATAGCGGGATGATATACAATGAGCAGTTCTTC
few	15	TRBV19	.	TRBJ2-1	CASSNPLRDTDEQFF	TGTGCCAGTAGTAATCCGCTGCGGGATACGGATGAGCAGTTCTTC
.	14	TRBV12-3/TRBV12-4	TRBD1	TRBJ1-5	CASRPGGGNQPQHF	TGTGCCAGCAGACCAGGGGGCGGTAATCAGCCCCAGCATTTT
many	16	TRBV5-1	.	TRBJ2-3	CASSFTSTASTDTQYF	TGCGCCAGCAGCTTCACTTCGACAGCTAGCACAGATACGCAGTATTTT
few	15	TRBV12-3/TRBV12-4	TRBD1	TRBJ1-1	CASTTHTGVGTEAFF	TGTGCCAGCACCACACACACAGGGGTGGGCACTGAAGCTTTCTTT
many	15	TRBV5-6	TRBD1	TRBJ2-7	CASSSWGTGFNEQYF	TGTGCCAGCAGCTCCTGGGGGACAGGGTTCAACGAGCAGTACTTC
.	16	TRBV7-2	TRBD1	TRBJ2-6	CASSRRGDRAHNVLTF	TGTGCCAGCAGCAGAAGAGGGGACAGGGCCCACAACGTCCTGACTTTC
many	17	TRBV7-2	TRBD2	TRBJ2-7	CASSLGTSGRATYEQYF	TGTGCCAGCAGCTTGGGGACTAGCGGGAGGGCCACCTACGAGCAGTACTTC